The rows below give T cell receptor beta chains drawn from one sample of a study of T cells in Graves' hyperthyroidism and ophthalmopathy. Via MiXCR, TCRdb re-called the multiplex PCR reads, giving one row per CDR3 protein. The sample records hundreds of thousands of distinct CDR3 sequences, approximately 14% being singletons. The sequenced material came from blood. Receptors were obtained from a woman between 40 and 55 years old with Graves' ophthalmopathy. The CDR3 runs from the conserved cysteine through the conserved F or W. Each record gives: clone size, J gene, D gene, V gene, CDR3 length, CDR3 protein, CDR3 DNA. A D gene is named only where the DNA matches it firmly. Size is stated for part of the rows, as once, few or many counts, or as a class when the clone is expanded.

>NA|TRBJ2-2|TRBD2|TRBV24-1|15
CATSDGTSDTGELFF
TGTGCCACCAGTGATGGGACTAGCGACACCGGGGAGCTGTTTTTT
>many|TRBJ2-2|NA|TRBV6-5|15
CASSYAGPYTGELFF
TGTGCCAGCAGTTATGCGGGCCCGTACACCGGGGAGCTGTTTTTT
>many|TRBJ2-7|NA|TRBV6-2/TRBV6-3|12
CASSYLGSGRYF
TGTGCCAGCAGTTACTTAGGTAGCGGCCGATACTTC
>many|TRBJ1-1|NA|TRBV11-2|14
CASSTRTGDTEAFF
TGTGCCAGCAGCACGCGCACAGGAGACACTGAAGCTTTCTTT
>many|TRBJ2-5|NA|TRBV7-9|14
CASSRGPGQETQYF
TGTGCCAGCAGCCGCGGACCAGGGCAAGAGACCCAGTACTTC
>many|TRBJ2-2|NA|TRBV11-2|13
CASSLFEAGELFF
TGTGCCAGCAGCTTATTCGAGGCCGGGGAGCTGTTTTTT
>NA|TRBJ1-2|TRBD1|TRBV28|16
CASSMRDRGHYYGYTF
TGTGCCAGTAGTATGCGCGACAGGGGGCACTACTATGGCTACACCTTC
>many|TRBJ2-7|NA|TRBV10-3|14
CAISEGTSSYEQYF
TGTGCCATCAGTGAGGGTACAAGCTCCTACGAGCAGTACTTC
>NA|TRBJ2-2|TRBD2|TRBV12-3/TRBV12-4|16
CASISTGTSLPGELFF
TGTGCCAGCATTTCCACCGGGACTAGCCTTCCCGGAGAGCTGTTTTTT
>NA|TRBJ2-5|NA|TRBV20-1|13
CSATDWEQETQYF
TGCAGTGCCACCGACTGGGAACAAGAGACCCAGTACTTC
>NA|TRBJ2-5|TRBD2|TRBV29-1|11
CSVAGGETQYF
TGCAGCGTTGCGGGAGGGGAGACCCAGTACTTC
>NA|TRBJ1-1|NA|TRBV28|14
CASSLYGDNTEAFF
TGTGCCAGCAGTTTATACGGCGATAACACTGAAGCTTTCTTT
>many|TRBJ2-7|NA|TRBV2|15
CASSEAGLSPYEQYF
TGTGCCAGCAGTGAAGCGGGGCTTTCTCCCTACGAGCAGTACTTC
>few|TRBJ2-7|TRBD2|TRBV6-1|14
CASSPGTILYEQYF
TGTGCCAGCAGCCCCGGGACTATCCTCTACGAGCAGTACTTC
>NA|TRBJ2-5|TRBD1|TRBV6-2/TRBV6-3|17
CASSYHIGTGDQETQYF
TGTGCCAGCAGCTATCATATCGGGACAGGGGACCAAGAGACCCAGTACTTC
>once|TRBJ1-5|NA|TRBV6-2/TRBV6-3|14
CASTVQGQHQPQHF
TGTGCCAGCACCGTTCAGGGGCAGCATCAGCCCCAGCATTTT
>many|TRBJ2-7|TRBD1|TRBV28|13
CASKSGQSYEQYF
TGTGCCAGCAAATCGGGACAGTCCTACGAGCAGTACTTC
>few|TRBJ2-7|TRBD2|TRBV15|14
CATSISRGGYEQYF
TGTGCCACCAGCATCTCGCGGGGGGGCTACGAGCAGTACTTC